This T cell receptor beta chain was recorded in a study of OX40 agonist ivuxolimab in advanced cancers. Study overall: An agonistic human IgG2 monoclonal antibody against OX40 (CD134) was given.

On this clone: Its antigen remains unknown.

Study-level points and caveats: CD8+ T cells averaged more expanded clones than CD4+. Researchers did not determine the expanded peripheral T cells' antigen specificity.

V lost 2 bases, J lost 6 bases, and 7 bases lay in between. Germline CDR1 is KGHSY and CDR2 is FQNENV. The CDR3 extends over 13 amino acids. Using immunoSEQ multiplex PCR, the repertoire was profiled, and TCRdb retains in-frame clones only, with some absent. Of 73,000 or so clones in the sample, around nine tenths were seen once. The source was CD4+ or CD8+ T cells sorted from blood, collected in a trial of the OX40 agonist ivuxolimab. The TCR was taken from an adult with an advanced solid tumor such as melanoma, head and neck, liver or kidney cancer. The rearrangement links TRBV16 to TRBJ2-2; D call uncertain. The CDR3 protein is CASSQVWAGELFF. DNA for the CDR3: TGTGCCAGCAGCCAAGTGTGGGCCGGGGAGCTGTTTTTT.